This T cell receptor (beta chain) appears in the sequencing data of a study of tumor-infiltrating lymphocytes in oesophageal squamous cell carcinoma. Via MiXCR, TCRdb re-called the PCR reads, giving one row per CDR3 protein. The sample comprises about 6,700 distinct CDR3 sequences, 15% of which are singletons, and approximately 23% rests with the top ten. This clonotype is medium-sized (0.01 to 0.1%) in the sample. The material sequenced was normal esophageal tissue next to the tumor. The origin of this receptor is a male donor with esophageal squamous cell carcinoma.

In nucleotides, the CDR3 is TGTGCCAGCAGTTCCCGGGACTACACAGATACGCAGTATTTT. This encodes CASSSRDYTDTQYF. The gene calls are TRBV12-3 or TRBV12-4 and TRBJ2-3; TRBD2 aligns across 7 bases. Trimming cost V 4 bases and J 2 bases; bases outside gene matches: 3. The CDR3 runs to 14 residues.